Listed below are T cell receptor beta chains from one sample, sequenced in a study of shared clonotypes between healthy human individuals. TCRdb keeps only in-frame clones here, not all; method: immunoSEQ multiplex PCR. Of under 550,000 clones in the sample, almost 97% were seen once. The sequencing sample was made of naive CD4+ T cells sorted from blood. The source is a woman in her thirties in good health. The CDR3 runs from the conserved cysteine through the conserved F or W. The order of the fields is clone size, D gene, V gene, J gene, CDR3 protein, CDR3 DNA. A D gene is named only where the DNA matches it firmly. Size values are once, few and many counts, or a class for expanded clones, and some rows have none.

-	-	TRBV28	TRBJ1-2	CASSLQRGYTF	TGTGCCAGCAGTTTACAGCGAGGCTACACCTTC
-	-	TRBV7-6	TRBJ1-1	CASSPGTLRYTEAFF	TGTGCCAGCAGCCCAGGGACCCTAAGGTACACTGAAGCTTTCTTT
-	-	TRBV6-4	TRBJ1-2	CASSDASGYTF	TGTGCCAGCAGTGACGCGTCCGGCTACACCTTC
-	TRBD2	TRBV6-5	TRBJ2-2	CASSYVGGGFTGELFF	TGTGCCAGCAGTTATGTCGGGGGGGGTTTCACCGGGGAGCTGTTTTTT
-	-	TRBV5-4	TRBJ1-2	CASSFGTDYGYTF	TGTGCCAGCAGCTTCGGGACGGACTATGGCTACACCTTC
-	-	TRBV2	TRBJ1-5	CASSDGTPYVGQHF	TGTGCCAGCAGTGACGGGACACCCTATGTTGGCCAGCATTTT
-	TRBD2	TRBV7-3	TRBJ2-1	CASSLTWTSAGDEQFF	TGTGCCAGCAGCTTAACGTGGACTAGCGCCGGCGATGAGCAGTTCTTC
-	-	TRBV19	TRBJ2-5	CASSIEVGGQETQYF	TGTGCCAGTAGTATAGAAGTGGGGGGTCAAGAGACCCAGTACTTC
-	TRBD1	TRBV5-6	TRBJ2-1	CASRSRGQGYYNEQFF	TGTGCCAGCAGATCAAGGGGACAGGGTTACTACAATGAGCAGTTCTTC
-	-	TRBV5-1	TRBJ2-7	CASSSGTGYEQYF	TGCGCCAGCAGCTCAGGGACTGGCTACGAGCAGTACTTC
-	-	TRBV19	TRBJ2-1	CASSPGTGRYHNEQFF	TGTGCCAGTAGCCCTGGGACGGGCCGCTATCACAATGAGCAGTTCTTC
once	TRBD2	TRBV27	TRBJ2-7	CASSWRASGIISSYEQYF	TGTGCCAGCAGTTGGAGGGCTAGCGGGATCATTAGCTCCTACGAGCAGTACTTC